This TCR beta chain was retrieved from a study of T cell responses to AZD1222 COVID-19 vaccine. Notes on the study in general: CD4 TCRs covered the whole spike, strongest at regions 160-218 and 743-854.

Remarks on this clone: The antigen remains unidentified.

CDR1 MGHRA and CDR2 YSYEKL come from the germline V gene. V lost 0 bases and J 7 bases, leaving 16 bases between the germline ends. The CDR3 contains 15 residues. The method was immunoSEQ multiplex PCR; TCRdb's version includes in-frame clones alone and lacks a portion of them. The sample records some 100,000 clones, approximately 91% being singletons. Material: peripheral blood, obtained on day 0 of AZD1222 vaccination. This TCR derives from an adult in good health. The chain links TRBV4-1 to TRBJ2-7; the D gene is possibly TRBD2 (5 bases). The CDR3 protein is CASSQDPAALFEQYF. CDR3 sequence (DNA): TGCGCCAGCAGCCAAGATCCAGCGGCCCTCTTTGAGCAGTACTTC.